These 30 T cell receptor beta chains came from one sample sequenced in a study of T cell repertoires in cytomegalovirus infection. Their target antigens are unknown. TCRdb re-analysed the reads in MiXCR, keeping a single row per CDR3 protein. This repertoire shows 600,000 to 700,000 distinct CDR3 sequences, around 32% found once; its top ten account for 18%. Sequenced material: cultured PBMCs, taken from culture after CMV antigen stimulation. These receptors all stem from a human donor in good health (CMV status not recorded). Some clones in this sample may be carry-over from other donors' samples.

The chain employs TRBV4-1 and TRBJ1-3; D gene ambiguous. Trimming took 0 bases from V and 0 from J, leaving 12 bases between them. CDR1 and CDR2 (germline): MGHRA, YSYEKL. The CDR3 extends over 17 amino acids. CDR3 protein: CASSQDFVPTSGNTIYF. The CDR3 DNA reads TGCGCCAGCAGCCAAGACTTCGTCCCTACCTCTGGAAACACCATATATTTT.

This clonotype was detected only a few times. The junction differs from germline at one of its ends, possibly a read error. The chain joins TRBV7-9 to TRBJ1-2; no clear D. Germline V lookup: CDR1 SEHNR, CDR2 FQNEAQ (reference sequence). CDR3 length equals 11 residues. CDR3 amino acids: CASSFRLEPIF. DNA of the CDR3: TGTGCCAGCAGCTTTCGGCTAGAGCCAATCTTC.

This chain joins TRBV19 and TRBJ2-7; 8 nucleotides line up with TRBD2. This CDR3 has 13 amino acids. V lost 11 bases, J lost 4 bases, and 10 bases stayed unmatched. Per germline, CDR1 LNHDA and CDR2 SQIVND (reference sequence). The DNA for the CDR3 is TGTGCCGGTCACCCCCGCGGGGGGTACGAGCAGTACTTC. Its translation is CAGHPRGGYEQYF.

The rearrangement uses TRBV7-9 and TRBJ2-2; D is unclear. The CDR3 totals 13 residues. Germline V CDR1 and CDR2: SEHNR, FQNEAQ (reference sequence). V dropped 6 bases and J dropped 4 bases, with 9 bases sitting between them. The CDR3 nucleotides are TGTGCCAGCAGTTCCCCTCTCACCGGGGAGCTGTTTTTT. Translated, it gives CASSSPLTGELFF.

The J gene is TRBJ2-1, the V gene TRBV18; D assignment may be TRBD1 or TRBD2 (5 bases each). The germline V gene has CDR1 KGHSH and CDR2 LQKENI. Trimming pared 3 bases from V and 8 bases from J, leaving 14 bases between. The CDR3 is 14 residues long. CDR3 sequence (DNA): TGTGCCAGCTCACCCGCGGGCAGGGACGATGAGCAGTTCTTC. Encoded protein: CASSPAGRDDEQFF.

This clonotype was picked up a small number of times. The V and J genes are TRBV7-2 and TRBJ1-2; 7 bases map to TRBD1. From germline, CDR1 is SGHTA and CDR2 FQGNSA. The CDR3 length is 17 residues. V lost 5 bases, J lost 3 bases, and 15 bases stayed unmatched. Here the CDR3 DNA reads TGTGCCAGCAGCCCAGGGGGGGTATCCCTAATTCACTATGGCTACACCTTC. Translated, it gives CASSPGGVSLIHYGYTF. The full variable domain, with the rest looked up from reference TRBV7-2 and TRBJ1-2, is GAGVSQSPSNKVTEKGKDVELRCDPISGHTALYWYRQSLGQGLEFLIYFQGNSAPDKSGLPSDRFSAERTGGSVSTLTIQRTQQEDSAVYLCASSPGGVSLIHYGYTFGSGTRLTVV.

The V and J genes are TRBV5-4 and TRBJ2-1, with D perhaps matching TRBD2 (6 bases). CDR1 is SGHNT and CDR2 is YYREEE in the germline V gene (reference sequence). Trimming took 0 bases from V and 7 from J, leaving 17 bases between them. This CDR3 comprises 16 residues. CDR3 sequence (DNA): TGTGCCAGCAGCTTGGCCTGGCGGGGAGATGTGAATGAGCAGTTCTTC. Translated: CASSLAWRGDVNEQFF.

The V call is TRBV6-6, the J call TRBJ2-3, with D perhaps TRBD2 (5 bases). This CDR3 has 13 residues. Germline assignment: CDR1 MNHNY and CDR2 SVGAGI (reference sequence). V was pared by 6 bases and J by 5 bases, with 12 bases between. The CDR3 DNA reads TGTGCCAGCAGGCGGGTCGGCGAAGATACGCAGTATTTT. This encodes CASRRVGEDTQYF.

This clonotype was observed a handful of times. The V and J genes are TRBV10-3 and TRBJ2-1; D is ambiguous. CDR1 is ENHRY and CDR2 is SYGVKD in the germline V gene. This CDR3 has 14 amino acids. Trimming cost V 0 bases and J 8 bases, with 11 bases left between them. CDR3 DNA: TGTGCCATCAGTGAGTCGGCCCTGTCGGATGAGCAGTTCTTC. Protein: CAISESALSDEQFF.

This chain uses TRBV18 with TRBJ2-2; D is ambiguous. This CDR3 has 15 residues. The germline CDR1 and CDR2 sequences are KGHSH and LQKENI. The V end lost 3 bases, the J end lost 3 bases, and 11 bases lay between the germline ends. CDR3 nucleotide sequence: TGTGCCAGCTCACCCTCATACGGAGACACCGGGGAGCTGTTTTTT. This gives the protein CASSPSYGDTGELFF.

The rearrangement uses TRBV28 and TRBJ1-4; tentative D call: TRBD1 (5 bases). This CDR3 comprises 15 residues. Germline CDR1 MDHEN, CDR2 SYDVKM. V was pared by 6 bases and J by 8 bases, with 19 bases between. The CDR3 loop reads CASRLTAGILEKLFF. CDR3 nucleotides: TGTGCCAGCAGACTCACCGCAGGGATTTTGGAAAAACTGTTTTTT.

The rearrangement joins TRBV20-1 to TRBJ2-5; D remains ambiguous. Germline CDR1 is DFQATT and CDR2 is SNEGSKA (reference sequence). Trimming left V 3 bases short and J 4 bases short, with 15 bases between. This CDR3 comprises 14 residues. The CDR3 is CSASPAIVRETQYF. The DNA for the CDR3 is TGCAGTGCTAGCCCTGCCATCGTCCGAGAGACCCAGTACTTC.

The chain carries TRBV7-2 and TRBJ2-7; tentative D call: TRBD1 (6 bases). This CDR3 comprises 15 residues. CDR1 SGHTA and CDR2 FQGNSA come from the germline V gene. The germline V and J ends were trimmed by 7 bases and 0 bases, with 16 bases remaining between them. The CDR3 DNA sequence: TGTGCCAGCACTTACGCTCCGGGACACTCCTACGAGCAGTACTTC. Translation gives CASTYAPGHSYEQYF.

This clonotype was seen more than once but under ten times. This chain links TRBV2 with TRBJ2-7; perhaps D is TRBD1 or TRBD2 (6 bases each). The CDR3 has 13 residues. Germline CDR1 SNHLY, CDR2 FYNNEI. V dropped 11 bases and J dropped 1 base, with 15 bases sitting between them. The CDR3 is CAGRRDISYEQYF. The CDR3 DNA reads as TGTGCCGGACGGCGGGACATATCCTACGAGCAGTACTTC.

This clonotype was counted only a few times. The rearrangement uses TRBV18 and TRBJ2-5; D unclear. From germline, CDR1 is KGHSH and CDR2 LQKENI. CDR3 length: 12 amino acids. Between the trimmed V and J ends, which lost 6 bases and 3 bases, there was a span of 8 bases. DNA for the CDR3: TGTGCCAGCTCCCCCAAGAAAGAGACCCAGTACTTC. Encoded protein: CASSPKKETQYF.

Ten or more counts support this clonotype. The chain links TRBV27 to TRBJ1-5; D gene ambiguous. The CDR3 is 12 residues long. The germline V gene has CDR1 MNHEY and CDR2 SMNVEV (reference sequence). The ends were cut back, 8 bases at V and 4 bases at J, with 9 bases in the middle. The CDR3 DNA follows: TGTGCCAGCTCTTTTTTAAATCAGCCCCAGCATTTT. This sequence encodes CASSFLNQPQHF.

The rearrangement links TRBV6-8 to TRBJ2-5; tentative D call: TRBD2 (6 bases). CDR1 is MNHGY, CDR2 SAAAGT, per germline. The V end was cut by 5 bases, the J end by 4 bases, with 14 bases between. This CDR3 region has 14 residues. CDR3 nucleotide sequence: TGTGCCAGCAGTGCGCCGGGACTCCCAGAGACCCAGTACTTC. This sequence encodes CASSAPGLPETQYF.

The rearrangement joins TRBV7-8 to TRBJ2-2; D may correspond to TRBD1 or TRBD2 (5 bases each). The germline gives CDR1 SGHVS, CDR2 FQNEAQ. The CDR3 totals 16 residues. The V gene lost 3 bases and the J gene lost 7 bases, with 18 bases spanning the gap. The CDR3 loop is CASSFDGASFGGELFF. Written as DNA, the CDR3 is TGTGCCAGCAGCTTCGACGGGGCAAGTTTTGGCGGGGAGCTGTTTTTT.

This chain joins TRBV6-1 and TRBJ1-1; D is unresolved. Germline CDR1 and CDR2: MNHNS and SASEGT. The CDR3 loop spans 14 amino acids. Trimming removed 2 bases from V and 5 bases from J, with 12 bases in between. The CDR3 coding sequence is TGTGCCAGCAGTGAACAACGTACCTCAACTGAAGCTTTCTTT. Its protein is CASSEQRTSTEAFF.

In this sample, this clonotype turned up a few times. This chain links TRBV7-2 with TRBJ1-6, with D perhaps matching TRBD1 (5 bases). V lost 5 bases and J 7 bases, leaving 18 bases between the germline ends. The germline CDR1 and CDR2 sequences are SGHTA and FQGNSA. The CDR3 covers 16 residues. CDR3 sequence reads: CASSITGTRGNSPLHF. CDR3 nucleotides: TGTGCCAGCAGCATAACCGGGACCAGAGGAAATTCACCCCTCCACTTT.

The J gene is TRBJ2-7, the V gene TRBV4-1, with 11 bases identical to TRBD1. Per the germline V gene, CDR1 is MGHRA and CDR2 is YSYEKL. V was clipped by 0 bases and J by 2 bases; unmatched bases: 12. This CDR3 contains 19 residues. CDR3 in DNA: TGCGCCAGCAGCCAAGATCGGGGACAGGGGGTTTCGTCTCCCTACGAGCAGTACTTC. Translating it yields CASSQDRGQGVSSPYEQYF.

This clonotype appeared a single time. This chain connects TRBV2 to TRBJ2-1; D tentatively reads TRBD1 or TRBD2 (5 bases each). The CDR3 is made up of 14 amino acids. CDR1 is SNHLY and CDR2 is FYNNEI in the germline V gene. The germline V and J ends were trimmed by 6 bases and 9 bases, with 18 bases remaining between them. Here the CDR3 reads CASRGDPGRSEQFF. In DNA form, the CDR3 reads TGTGCCAGCAGGGGGGACCCCGGTCGGAGTGAGCAGTTCTTC. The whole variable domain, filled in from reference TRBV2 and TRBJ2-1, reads EPEVTQTPSHQVTQMGQEVILRCVPISNHLYFYWYRQILGQKVEFLVSFYNNEISEKSEIFDDQFSVERPDGSNFTLKIRSTKLEDSAMYFCASRGDPGRSEQFFGPGTRLTVL.

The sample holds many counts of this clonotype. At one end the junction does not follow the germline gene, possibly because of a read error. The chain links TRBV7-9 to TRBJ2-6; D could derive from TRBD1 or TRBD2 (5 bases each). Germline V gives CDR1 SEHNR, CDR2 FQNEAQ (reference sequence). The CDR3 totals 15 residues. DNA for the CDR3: TGTGCCACCAGCTTAAGAGGGGCCGGGGCCAACGTCCTGACTTTC. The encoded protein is CATSLRGAGANVLTF.

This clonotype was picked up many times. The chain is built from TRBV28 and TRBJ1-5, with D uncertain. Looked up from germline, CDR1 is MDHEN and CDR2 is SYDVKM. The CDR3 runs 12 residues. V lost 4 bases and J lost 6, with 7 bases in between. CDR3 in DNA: TGTGCCAGCAGTTCCAGGCTTCAGCCCCAGCATTTT. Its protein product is CASSSRLQPQHF. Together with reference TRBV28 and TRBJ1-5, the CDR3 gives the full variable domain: DVKVTQSSRYLVKRTGEKVFLECVQDMDHENMFWYRQDPGLGLRLIYFSYDVKMKEKGDIPEGYSVSREKKERFSLILESASTNQTSMYLCASSSRLQPQHFGDGTRLSIL.

CDR3 nucleotide sequence: TGTGCCAGCAGTTTGACAACAGGGTTGAATCAGCCCCAGCATTTT. It codes for CASSLTTGLNQPQHF. The chain uses TRBV27 and TRBJ1-5; a possible D gene is TRBD1 (6 bases). Germline V CDR1 and CDR2: MNHEY, SMNVEV (reference sequence). Trimming left V 3 bases short and J 4 bases short, with 13 bases between. This CDR3 region has 15 residues.

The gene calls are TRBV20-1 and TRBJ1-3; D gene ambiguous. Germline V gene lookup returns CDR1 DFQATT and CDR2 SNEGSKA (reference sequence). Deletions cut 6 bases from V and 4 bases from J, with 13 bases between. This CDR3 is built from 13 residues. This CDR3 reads CSAFHGGGNTIYF. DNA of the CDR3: TGCAGTGCCTTCCACGGTGGGGGAAACACCATATATTTT.

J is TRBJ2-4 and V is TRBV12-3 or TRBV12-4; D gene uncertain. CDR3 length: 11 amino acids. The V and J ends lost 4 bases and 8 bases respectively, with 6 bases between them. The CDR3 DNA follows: TGTGCCAGCAGTTACTTCGACATTCAGTACTTC. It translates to CASSYFDIQYF.

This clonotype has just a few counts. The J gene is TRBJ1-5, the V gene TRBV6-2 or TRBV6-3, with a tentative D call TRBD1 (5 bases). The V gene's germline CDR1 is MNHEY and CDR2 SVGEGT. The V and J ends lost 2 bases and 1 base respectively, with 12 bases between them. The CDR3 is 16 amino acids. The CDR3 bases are TGTGCCAGCAGTTACAGGGACGGGTCGAGCAATCAGCCCCAGCATTTT. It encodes CASSYRDGSSNQPQHF.

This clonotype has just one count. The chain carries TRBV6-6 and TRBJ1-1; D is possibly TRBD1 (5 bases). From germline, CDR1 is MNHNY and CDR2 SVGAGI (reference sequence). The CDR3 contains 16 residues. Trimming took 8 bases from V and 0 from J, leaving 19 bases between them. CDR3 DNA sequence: TGTGCCAGCGGGAGAGGAACAGGAGCTCTGAACACTGAAGCTTTCTTT. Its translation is CASGRGTGALNTEAFF.

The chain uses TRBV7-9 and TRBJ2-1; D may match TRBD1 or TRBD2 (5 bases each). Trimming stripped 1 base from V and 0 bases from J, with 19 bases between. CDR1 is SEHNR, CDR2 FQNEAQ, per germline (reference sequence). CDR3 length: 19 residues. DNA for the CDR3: TGTGCCAGCAGCTTAGAGGGACGCCCGAGACGAGGCTCCTACAATGAGCAGTTCTTC. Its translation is CASSLEGRPRRGSYNEQFF.